The entry below gives a single T cell receptor (beta chain) sequence along with its context. This sample was included in a study of blood T cell repertoires in COVID-19. Study overall: COVID-19 samples collected from the United States, Italy and Spain covered acute and convalescent phases. Sample material is recorded as cDNA or gDNA derived from T cells, B-cell-depleted T cells, or PBMCs.

Germline CDR1 reads WNHNN; CDR2 reads SYGVQD (reference sequence). V was cut by 6 bases and J by 1 base, with 15 bases left in between. There are 15 residues in the CDR3. As handled by the study authors: From reference gene primer amplification, estimates of nucleated cell counts were derived. Profiled with immunoSEQ multiplex PCR; TCRdb holds only in-frame clones, not every one. Clone size and the V and J calls come from that table; the DNA yielded D and trimming. The sample yields roughly 200,000 clones, approximately 90% seen once. This receptor was taken from a man in his sixties who had recovered from COVID-19. The V and J genes are TRBV10-1 and TRBJ2-5, with a possible D match to TRBD1 (7 bases). The sample comprised peripheral blood. CDR3 protein: CASSRAGQPQETQYF. The CDR3 DNA reads TGCGCCAGCAGCCGGGCGGGACAGCCCCAAGAGACCCAGTACTTC.